This entry lists 9 T cell receptor beta chains sequenced from one sample in a study of tissue T cells after allogeneic stem cell transplantation. Measured with immunoSEQ multiplex PCR; TCRdb has only the in-frame clones, and not every one. The sample has about 7,100 clones, roughly two thirds seen once. The specimen sequenced was blood. The receptors come from a female BALB/c mouse in good health. These mice share the MHC haplotype H2-d.

On this clone: The genes are named according to mouse. The sequence runs out 1 residue before the end of the CDR3; the remainder is reconstructed from the germline J gene. This chain links TRBV4 with TRBJ2-4; 11 nucleotides align to TRBD2. CDR1 and CDR2 (germline): LGHDT, YNNKQL (reference sequence). J lost 8 bases, V lost 5 bases, and 6 bases had no gene match. The CDR3 is 14 residues long. CDR3 DNA (partial): TGTGCCAGCAGCCCCGGGACTGGGGGTAGCACCTTGTAC. It specifies CASSPGTGGSTLY. Given in full, the CDR3 is CASSPGTGGSTLYF.

A word on this clone: The listed genes are named as in mouse. With the read ending 1 residue before the CDR3 end, the germline J gene is used to fill in that end. The rearrangement joins TRBV2 to TRBJ2-7; D is unresolved. The V gene's germline CDR1 is LGHNA and CDR2 YSYQKL. The V end was cut by 0 bases, the J end by 0 bases, with 6 bases between. The CDR3 is made up of 14 amino acids. CDR3: CASSQDASSYEQYF. CDR3 DNA, as far as it was read: TGTGCCAGCAGCCAAGATGCCAGCTCCTATGAACAGTAC.

This clone was detected only a few times. Mouse gene names and germline throughout. The read falls 1 residue short of the CDR3 end, and the missing part is taken from the germline J gene. The chain employs TRBV14 and TRBJ1-3; TRBD1 matches at 10 bases. The CDR3 is 15 amino acids. The ends lost 4 bases at V and 4 bases at J; junction bases unmatched: 5. CDR1 SGHDT and CDR2 FRDEAV come from the germline V gene. Incomplete CDR3 DNA: TGTGCCAGCAGTCCTGGGACAGGGGTAGGAAATACGCTCTAT. Protein: CASSPGTGVGNTLY. The whole CDR3 sequence is CASSPGTGVGNTLYF.

Worth noting for this clone: Gene names denote mouse genes. The CDR3 end lies 1 residue beyond the end of the read and is filled in from the germline J gene. This sequence joins TRBV4 and TRBJ1-2; D ambiguous. CDR1 and CDR2 from the germline V gene are LGHDT and YNNKQL (reference sequence). Trimming stripped 5 bases from V and 0 bases from J, with 4 bases between. The CDR3 extends over 12 amino acids. CDR3 bases read: TGTGCCAGCAGCCCAACAAACTCCGACTACACC. It codes for CASSPTNSDYT. In full, the CDR3 reads CASSPTNSDYTF.

To note about this clone: Gene names are the mouse ones. The read falls 1 residue short of the CDR3 end, and the missing part is taken from the germline J gene. The V call is TRBV19, the J call TRBJ1-3; possible D gene TRBD1, 6 bases. The V gene lost 2 bases and the J gene lost 0 bases, with 12 bases spanning the gap. From germline, CDR1 is FNHDT and CDR2 SITEND (reference sequence). This CDR3 region has 16 residues. CDR3 sequence: CASSIRQGNSGNTLYF. CDR3 DNA (partial): TGTGCCAGCAGTATCAGGCAGGGGAATTCTGGAAATACGCTCTAT. The whole variable domain, remainder taken from reference TRBV19 and TRBJ1-3, is GGIITQTPKFLIGQEGQKLTLKCQQNFNHDTMYWYRQDSGKGLRLIYYSITENDLQKGDLSEGYDASREKKSSFSLTVTSAQKNEMAVFLCASSIRQGNSGNTLYFGEGSRLIVV.

A remark on this clone: Gene names are the mouse ones. The DNA ends 1 residue before the CDR3 does, and the rest of the CDR3 is filled in from the germline J gene. This rearrangement joins TRBV4 to TRBJ2-1, with TRBD2 matching 14 bases. Looked up from germline, CDR1 is LGHDT and CDR2 is YNNKQL (reference sequence). Germline trimming cut 5 bases from V and 6 bases from J; bases unmatched to any gene: 12. This CDR3 has 18 amino acids. CDR3 sequence reads: CASSAPGLGGRFGAEQFF. The covered CDR3 bases are TGTGCCAGCAGCGCTCCGGGACTGGGGGGGCGCTTTGGTGCTGAGCAGTTC.

With respect to this clone: The gene names here belong to mouse. The CDR3 extends 1 residue past the end of the read, so its final part is completed from the germline J gene. The chain employs TRBV19 and TRBJ2-5; 10 bases are shared with TRBD1. Trimming removed 6 bases from V and 6 bases from J; junction bases left unmatched: 4. This CDR3 has 13 residues. Germline V gene data show CDR1 as FNHDT and CDR2 as SITEND (reference sequence). The covered CDR3 bases are TGTGCCAGCACCGGGACAGGGGACGACACCCAGTAC. The encoded protein is CASTGTGDDTQY. In full, the CDR3 is CASTGTGDDTQYF.

In the case of this clone: All gene names here are mouse names. The read finishes 1 residue shy of the CDR3 end, and the germline J gene is used to complete it. V usage is TRBV4 and J usage is TRBJ1-6; TRBD1 aligns across 9 bases. TRBJ1-6 is an open reading frame whose function is uncertain. CDR1 and CDR2 from the germline V gene are LGHDT and YNNKQL (reference sequence). V was clipped by 4 bases and J by 10 bases; unmatched bases: 5. The CDR3 runs 14 residues. The sequenced CDR3 bases are TGTGCCAGCAGCTCGGGACAGGGTGGATCGCCCCTCTAC. This codes for CASSSGQGGSPLY. The entire CDR3 protein is CASSSGQGGSPLYF.

On this clone itself: Gene and germline names: mouse. The read terminates 1 residue ahead of where the CDR3 ends, so the germline J gene completes it. The rearrangement links TRBV4 to TRBJ1-6; TRBD1 might be the D (5 bases). TRBJ1-6 belongs to the ORF category, with a function that is uncertain. The V end was cut by 3 bases, the J end by 3 bases, with 6 bases between. CDR3 length equals 14 residues. From germline, CDR1 is LGHDT and CDR2 YNNKQL (reference sequence). Partial CDR3 DNA: TGTGCCAGCAGCTACGGGGGCTATAATTCGCCCCTCTAC. Its translation is CASSYGGYNSPLY. The CDR3 in its entirety is CASSYGGYNSPLYF.